This T cell receptor beta chain was captured by sequencing in a study of technical replicates of blood from several donors. Profiling relied on immunoSEQ multiplex PCR, and the TCRdb table lists in-frame clones only, not all of them. Here the sample spans tens of thousands of clones, roughly 98% being singletons. In germline, CDR1 is MNHNS, CDR2 SASEGT. V gave up 6 bases and J gave up 2 bases; unmatched junction bases: 6. The CDR3 covers 14 residues. Sequenced sample: T cells isolated from PBMCs. This chain uses TRBV6-1 with TRBJ2-7; 8 nucleotides agree with TRBD1. The clonotype was recovered from a human donor in good health. The CDR3 nucleotides are TGTGCCAGCAGCCCCGGGACAGGACCCTACGAGCAGTACTTC. This encodes CASSPGTGPYEQYF.